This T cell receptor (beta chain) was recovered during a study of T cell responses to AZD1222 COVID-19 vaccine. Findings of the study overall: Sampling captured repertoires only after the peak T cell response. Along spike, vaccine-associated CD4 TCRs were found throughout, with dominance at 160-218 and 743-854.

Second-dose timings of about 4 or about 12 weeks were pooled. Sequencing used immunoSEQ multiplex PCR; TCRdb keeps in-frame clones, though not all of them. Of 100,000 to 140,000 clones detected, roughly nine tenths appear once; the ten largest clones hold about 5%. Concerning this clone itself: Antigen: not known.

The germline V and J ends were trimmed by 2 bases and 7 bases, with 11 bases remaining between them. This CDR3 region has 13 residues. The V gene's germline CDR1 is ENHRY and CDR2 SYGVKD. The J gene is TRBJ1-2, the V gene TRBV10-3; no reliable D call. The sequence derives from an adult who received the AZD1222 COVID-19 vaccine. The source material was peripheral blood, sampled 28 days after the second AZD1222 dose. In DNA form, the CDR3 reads TGTGCCATCAGTGAGACGCGGCCCCTTGGCTACACCTTC. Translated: CAISETRPLGYTF.